The 12 T cell receptor beta chains given below trace back to one sample, sequenced in a study of shared clonotypes between healthy human individuals. Clones were read by immunoSEQ multiplex PCR, and TCRdb kept only the in-frame ones, dropping some. This sample has about 2,200,000 clones; roughly 91% occur once, and the top ten carry about 1.8%. Terminally differentiated effector memory CD45RA+ cells were excluded from the naive CD8 cells, which were CD45RO-negative and positively selected for CCR7. The sequenced sample consisted of naive CD8+ T cells from PBMCs. The origin of the receptors is a man aged 18 to 29 in good health. Some clones in this sample may be carry-over from other donors' samples.

The chain employs TRBV2 and TRBJ2-7; D may be TRBD1 (6 bases). There are 14 residues in the CDR3. The V end was cut by 6 bases, the J end by 5 bases, with 17 bases between. Germline assignment: CDR1 SNHLY and CDR2 FYNNEI. CDR3 sequence reads: CASRPTTGTDEQYF. The CDR3 nucleotides are TGTGCCAGCAGGCCGACCACAGGGACCGACGAGCAGTACTTC. Supplemented by reference TRBV2 and TRBJ2-7, the full variable domain reads EPEVTQTPSHQVTQMGQEVILRCVPISNHLYFYWYRQILGQKVEFLVSFYNNEISEKSEIFDDQFSVERPDGSNFTLKIRSTKLEDSAMYFCASRPTTGTDEQYFGPGTRLTVT.

The CDR3: CASSESGRRYNEQFF. CDR3 sequence (DNA): TGTGCCAGCAGCGAAAGCGGGAGACGCTACAATGAGCAGTTCTTC. J is TRBJ2-1 and V is TRBV11-2, with TRBD2 matching over 8 bases. The CDR3 sequence is 15 residues long. Germline CDR1 and CDR2: SGHAT and FQNNGV. The V and J ends lost 5 bases and 3 bases, in that order; junction bases with no gene match: 6.

The chain joins TRBV4-3 to TRBJ2-2; no firm D call. The V end lost 4 bases, the J end lost 4 bases, and 16 bases lay between the germline ends. CDR3 size: 16 residues. Germline V gene data show CDR1 as LGHNA and CDR2 as YSLEER. The CDR3 is CASSPVGSPGTGELFF. CDR3 bases: TGCGCCAGCAGCCCCGTTGGAAGTCCGGGCACCGGGGAGCTGTTTTTT.

This rearrangement joins TRBV7-9 to TRBJ2-3; tentative D call: TRBD2 (6 bases). CDR3 length: 15 amino acids. V lost 5 bases and J lost 2, with 14 bases in between. The germline V gene has CDR1 SEHNR and CDR2 FQNEAQ (reference sequence). CDR3 sequence: CASSAAQRVTDTQYF. The CDR3 DNA follows: TGTGCCAGCAGCGCAGCCCAGCGGGTCACAGATACGCAGTATTTT.

Note on this clone: At the DNA level, this CDR3 is encoded by other sequences in the same sample as well. This rearrangement joins TRBV28 to TRBJ1-2; D ambiguous. Trimming pared 6 bases from V and 2 bases from J, leaving 10 bases between. CDR3 length: 13 amino acids. CDR1 and CDR2 from the germline V gene are MDHEN and SYDVKM. CDR3 DNA sequence: TGTGCCAGCAGCCCTACAGCAAACTATGGCTACACCTTC. Translated: CASSPTANYGYTF.

With regard to this clone: Other DNA sequences within the sample encode an identical CDR3. V usage is TRBV27 and J usage is TRBJ1-2, with D possibly being TRBD1 (6 bases). The CDR3 is made up of 13 amino acids. V lost 0 bases to trimming and J lost 6 bases, with 8 bases between them. Germline lookup yields CDR1 MNHEY and CDR2 SMNVEV (reference sequence). In DNA form, the CDR3 reads TGTGCCAGCAGTTTATCAGGGGGTCATGGCTACACCTTC. This encodes CASSLSGGHGYTF.

Only a few counts were recorded for this clone. The rearrangement joins TRBV7-9 to TRBJ2-7, with D maybe TRBD1 (5 bases). The V gene lost 4 bases and the J gene lost 6 bases, with 13 bases spanning the gap. This CDR3 has 13 amino acids. Germline V gene lookup returns CDR1 SEHNR and CDR2 FQNEAQ (reference sequence). The chain's CDR3 is CASSYRNTGEQYF. For the CDR3, the DNA is TGTGCCAGCAGCTACAGGAATACGGGCGAGCAGTACTTC.

V usage is TRBV28 and J usage is TRBJ1-1, with a tentative D call TRBD1 (6 bases). CDR1 and CDR2 from the germline V gene are MDHEN and SYDVKM. This CDR3 comprises 14 residues. V was clipped by 8 bases and J by 1 base, with 14 bases between them. The chain's CDR3 is CASRKGDPNTEAFF. Written as DNA, the CDR3 is TGTGCCAGCCGAAAGGGGGATCCGAACACTGAAGCTTTCTTT.

The chain employs TRBV6-5 and TRBJ1-3; D not certain. This CDR3 has 15 amino acids. In germline, CDR1 is MNHEY, CDR2 SVGAGI. Trimming took 2 bases from V and 0 from J, leaving 8 bases between them. CDR3 sequence reads: CASSYEGTSGNTIYF. In nucleotides, the CDR3 is TGTGCCAGCAGTTACGAGGGCACCTCTGGAAACACCATATATTTT.

The gene calls are TRBV7-3 and TRBJ2-1, with 8 bases that match TRBD2. The CDR3 is 16 residues long. Germline CDR1 SGHTA, CDR2 FQGTGA. V dropped 1 base and J dropped 4; count of bases not matched to a gene: 6. Here the CDR3 reads CASSLRAGTRYNEQFF. Written as DNA, the CDR3 is TGTGCCAGCAGCTTAAGAGCAGGGACTAGATACAATGAGCAGTTCTTC.

J is TRBJ1-1 and V is TRBV28; D not certain. CDR3 length equals 13 residues. V lost 7 bases, J lost 1 base, and 10 bases lay in between. From germline, CDR1 is MDHEN and CDR2 SYDVKM. CDR3 in amino acids: CASTPWANTEAFF. The CDR3 bases are TGTGCCAGCACCCCGTGGGCGAACACTGAAGCTTTCTTT.

The chain has TRBV27 and TRBJ2-7, with 8 positions matching TRBD2. V was clipped by 4 bases and J by 4 bases; unmatched bases: 6. The germline CDR1 and CDR2 sequences are MNHEY and SMNVEV (reference sequence). This CDR3 is built from 14 residues. CDR3 sequence reads: CASSYSGSLYEQYF. CDR3 bases: TGTGCCAGCAGTTACAGCGGGAGTTTGTACGAGCAGTACTTC.